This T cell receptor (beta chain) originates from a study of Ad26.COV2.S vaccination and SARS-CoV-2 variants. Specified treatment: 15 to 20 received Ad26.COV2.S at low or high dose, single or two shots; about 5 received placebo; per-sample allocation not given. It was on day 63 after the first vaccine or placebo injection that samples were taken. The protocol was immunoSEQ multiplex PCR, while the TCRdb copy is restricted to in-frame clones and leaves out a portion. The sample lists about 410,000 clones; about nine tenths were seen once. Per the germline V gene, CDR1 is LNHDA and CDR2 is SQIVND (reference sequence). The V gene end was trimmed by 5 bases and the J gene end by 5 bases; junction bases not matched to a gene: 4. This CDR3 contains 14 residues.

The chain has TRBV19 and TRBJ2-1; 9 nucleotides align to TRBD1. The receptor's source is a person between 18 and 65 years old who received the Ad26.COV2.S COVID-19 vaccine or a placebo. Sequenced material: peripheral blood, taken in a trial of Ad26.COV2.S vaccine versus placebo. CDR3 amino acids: CASSDWTGDNEQFF. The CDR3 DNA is TGTGCCAGTAGTGACTGGACAGGGGACAATGAGCAGTTCTTC.